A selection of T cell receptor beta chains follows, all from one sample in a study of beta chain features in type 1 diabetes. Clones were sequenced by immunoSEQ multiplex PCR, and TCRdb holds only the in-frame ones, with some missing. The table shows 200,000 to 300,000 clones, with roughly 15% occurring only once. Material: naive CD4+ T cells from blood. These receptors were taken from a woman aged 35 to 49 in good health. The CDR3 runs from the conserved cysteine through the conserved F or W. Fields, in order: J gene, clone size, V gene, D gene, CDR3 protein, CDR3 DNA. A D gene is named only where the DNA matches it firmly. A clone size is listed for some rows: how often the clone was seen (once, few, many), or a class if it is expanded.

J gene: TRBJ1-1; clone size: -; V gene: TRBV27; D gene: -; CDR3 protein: CASSLSSDRRYTEAFF; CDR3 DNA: TGTGCCAGCAGTTTATCCTCAGACAGGAGGTACACTGAAGCTTTCTTT
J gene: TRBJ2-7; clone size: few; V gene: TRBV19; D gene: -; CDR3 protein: CASSIGAAEPYEQYF; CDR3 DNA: TGTGCCAGTAGTATAGGGGCAGCGGAGCCTTACGAGCAGTACTTC
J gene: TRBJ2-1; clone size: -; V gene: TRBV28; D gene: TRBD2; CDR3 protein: CASSRLAGGPEQFF; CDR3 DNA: TGTGCCAGCAGTAGACTAGCGGGGGGGCCTGAGCAGTTCTTC
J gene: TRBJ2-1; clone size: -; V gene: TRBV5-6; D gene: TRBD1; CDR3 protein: CASSLDTGGNEQFF; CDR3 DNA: TGTGCCAGCAGCCTAGATACAGGGGGGAATGAGCAGTTCTTC
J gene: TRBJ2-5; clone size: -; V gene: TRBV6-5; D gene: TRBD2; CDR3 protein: CASTPRWGGQETQYF; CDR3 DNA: TGTGCCAGCACTCCTAGGTGGGGGGGGCAAGAGACCCAGTACTTC
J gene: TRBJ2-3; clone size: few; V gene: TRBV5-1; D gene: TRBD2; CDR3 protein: CASSLGLAGGSTDTQYF; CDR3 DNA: TGCGCCAGCAGCTTGGGACTAGCGGGGGGTAGCACAGATACGCAGTATTTT
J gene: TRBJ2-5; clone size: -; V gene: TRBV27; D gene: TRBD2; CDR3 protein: CASSRTSSQETQYF; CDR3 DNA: TGTGCCAGCTCCCGGACTAGCAGCCAAGAGACCCAGTACTTC
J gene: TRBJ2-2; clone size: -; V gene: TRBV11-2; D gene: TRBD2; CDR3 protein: CASSLVGLATGELFF; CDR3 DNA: TGTGCCAGCAGCTTAGTTGGACTAGCGACCGGGGAGCTGTTTTTT
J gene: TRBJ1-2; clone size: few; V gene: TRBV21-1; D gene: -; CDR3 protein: CASSKASLDRPTF; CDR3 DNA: TGTGCCAGCAGCAAAGCGTCACTTGACAGGCCGACATTC
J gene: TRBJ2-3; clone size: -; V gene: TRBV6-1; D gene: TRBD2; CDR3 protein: CASSVGLATNTDTQYF; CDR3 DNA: TGTGCCAGCAGTGTGGGACTAGCGACTAACACAGATACGCAGTATTTT
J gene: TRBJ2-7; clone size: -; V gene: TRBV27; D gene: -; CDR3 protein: CASSLRGGIVGSTEQYF; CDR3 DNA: TGTGCCAGCAGCCTCCGGGGCGGGATAGTTGGATCCACCGAGCAGTACTTC
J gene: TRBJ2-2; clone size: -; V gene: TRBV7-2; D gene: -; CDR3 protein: CASSFPPGELFF; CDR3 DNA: TGTGCCAGCAGCTTTCCTCCTGGGGAGCTGTTTTTT
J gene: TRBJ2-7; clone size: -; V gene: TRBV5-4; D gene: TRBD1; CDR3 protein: CASSAMGQGGYEQYF; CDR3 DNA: TGTGCCAGCAGCGCGATGGGACAGGGGGGCTACGAGCAGTACTTC
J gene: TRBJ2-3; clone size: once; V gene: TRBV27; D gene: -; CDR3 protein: CARTVPDESEGYMETDTQYF; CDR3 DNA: TGTGCCAGGACGGTCCCAGACGAAAGCGAGGGTTATATGGAGACAGATACGCAGTATTTT
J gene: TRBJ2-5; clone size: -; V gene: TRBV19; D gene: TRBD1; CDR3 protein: CASSTSRTGGLKTQYF; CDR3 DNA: TGTGCCAGTAGTACCTCAAGGACAGGGGGCTTGAAGACCCAGTACTTC
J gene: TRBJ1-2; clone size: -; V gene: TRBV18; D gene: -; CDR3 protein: CASSPPARGSNYGYTF; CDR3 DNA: TGTGCCAGCTCACCACCGGCTCGGGGGAGTAACTATGGCTACACCTTC
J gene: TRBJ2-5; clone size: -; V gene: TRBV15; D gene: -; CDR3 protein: CATSRDRGNQETQYF; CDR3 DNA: TGTGCCACCAGCAGAGATCGAGGGAACCAAGAGACCCAGTACTTC
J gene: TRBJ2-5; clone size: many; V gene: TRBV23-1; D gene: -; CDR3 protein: CASSGPRGKTQYF; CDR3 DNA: TGCGCCAGCAGTGGTCCTAGGGGAAAGACCCAGTACTTC
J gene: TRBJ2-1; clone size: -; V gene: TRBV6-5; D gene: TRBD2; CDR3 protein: CASSLSGGPYNEQFF; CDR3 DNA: TGTGCCAGCAGTCTAAGCGGGGGGCCATACAATGAGCAGTTCTTC
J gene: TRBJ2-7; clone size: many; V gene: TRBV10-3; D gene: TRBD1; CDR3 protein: CAIRMTGGEQYF; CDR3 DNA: TGTGCCATCAGGATGACAGGGGGCGAGCAGTACTTC
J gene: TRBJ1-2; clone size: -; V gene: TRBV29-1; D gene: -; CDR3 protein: CSVIRDNLNYGYTF; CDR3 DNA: TGCAGCGTTATTAGGGACAACTTGAACTATGGCTACACCTTC
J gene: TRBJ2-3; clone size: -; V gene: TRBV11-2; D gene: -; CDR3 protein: CASSLDRVADTQYF; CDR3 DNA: TGTGCCAGCAGCTTAGATCGGGTTGCGGATACGCAGTATTTT
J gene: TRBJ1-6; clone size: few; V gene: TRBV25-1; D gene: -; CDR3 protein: CASSGQAYNSPLHF; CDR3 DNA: TGTGCCAGCAGTGGACAGGCCTATAATTCACCCCTCCACTTT
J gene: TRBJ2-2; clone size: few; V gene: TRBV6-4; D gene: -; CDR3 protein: CASSDEGGTGELFF; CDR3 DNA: TGTGCCAGCAGCGATGAGGGCGGCACCGGGGAGCTGTTTTTT
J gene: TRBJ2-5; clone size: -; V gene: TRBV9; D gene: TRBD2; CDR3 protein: CASSVGLAGGTPQETQYF; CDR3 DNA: TGTGCCAGCAGCGTAGGTCTAGCGGGGGGAACCCCCCAAGAGACCCAGTACTTC
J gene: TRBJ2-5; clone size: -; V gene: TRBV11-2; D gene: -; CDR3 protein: CASSFGGLGETQYF; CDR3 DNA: TGTGCCAGCAGCTTCGGGGGGCTGGGGGAGACCCAGTACTTC
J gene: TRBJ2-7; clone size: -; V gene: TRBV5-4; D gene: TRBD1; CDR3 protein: CASSPRTGREQYF; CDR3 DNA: TGTGCCAGCAGCCCCAGGACAGGGAGGGAGCAGTACTTC
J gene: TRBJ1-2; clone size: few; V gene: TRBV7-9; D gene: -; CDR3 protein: CASTGLSRVYGYTF; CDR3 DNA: TGTGCCAGCACGGGCTTGAGCAGGGTCTATGGCTACACCTTC
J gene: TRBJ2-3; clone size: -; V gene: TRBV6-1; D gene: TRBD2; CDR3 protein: CASTRGGPDTQYF; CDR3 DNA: TGTGCCAGCACCCGGGGGGGCCCGGATACGCAGTATTTT
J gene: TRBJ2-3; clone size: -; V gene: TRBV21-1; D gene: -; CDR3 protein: CASSKETSGGPADTQYF; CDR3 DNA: TGTGCCAGCAGCAAAGAAACTAGCGGGGGGCCGGCAGATACGCAGTATTTT
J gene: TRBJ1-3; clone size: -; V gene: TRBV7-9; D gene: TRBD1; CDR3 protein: CASRNRGVSGNTIYF; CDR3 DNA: TGTGCCAGCAGAAACAGGGGAGTCTCTGGAAACACCATATATTTT
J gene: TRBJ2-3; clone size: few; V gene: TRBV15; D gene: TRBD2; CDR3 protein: CATSRVGSGGTDTQYF; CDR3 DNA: TGTGCCACCAGCAGAGTAGGTAGCGGGGGCACAGATACGCAGTATTTT
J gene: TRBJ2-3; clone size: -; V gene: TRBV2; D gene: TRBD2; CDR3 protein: CASKVAGATDTQYF; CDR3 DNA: TGTGCCAGCAAAGTAGCGGGGGCCACAGATACGCAGTATTTT
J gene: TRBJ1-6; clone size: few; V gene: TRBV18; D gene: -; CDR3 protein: CASSPVRQGFSSPLHF; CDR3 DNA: TGTGCCAGCTCACCGGTGCGGCAGGGCTTTAGTTCACCCCTCCACTTT
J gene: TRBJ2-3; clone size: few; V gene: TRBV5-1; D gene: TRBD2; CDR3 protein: CASSSGLAGASDTQYF; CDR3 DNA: TGCGCCAGCAGCTCGGGACTAGCGGGTGCCTCAGATACGCAGTATTTT
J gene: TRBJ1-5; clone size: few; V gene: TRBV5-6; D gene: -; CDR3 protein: CASSTAGRPQHF; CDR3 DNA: TGTGCCAGCAGCACAGCGGGGAGGCCCCAGCATTTT
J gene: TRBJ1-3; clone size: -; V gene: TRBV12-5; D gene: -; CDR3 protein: CASGPRTAGNTIYF; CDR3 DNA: TGTGCTAGTGGCCCTCGGACAGCCGGAAACACCATATATTTT
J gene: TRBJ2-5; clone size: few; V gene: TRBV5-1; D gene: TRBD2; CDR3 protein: CASSFGLAGEETQYF; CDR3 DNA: TGCGCCAGCAGCTTCGGACTAGCGGGGGAAGAGACCCAGTACTTC
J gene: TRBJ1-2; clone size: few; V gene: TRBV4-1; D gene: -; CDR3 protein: CASSPEAVGFYGYTF; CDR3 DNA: TGCGCCAGCAGCCCAGAGGCCGTCGGGTTCTATGGCTACACCTTC
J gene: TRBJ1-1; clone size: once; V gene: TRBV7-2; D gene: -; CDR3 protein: CASSLPFRTEAFF; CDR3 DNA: TGTGCCAGCAGCTTACCCTTTAGAACTGAAGCTTTCTTT